A single T cell receptor (beta chain) is shown here with its context. What it recognizes is unknown. This record comes from a study of shared clonotypes between healthy human individuals. General observations from the study: Larger richness was generally estimated for naive than memory subsets.

Sequenced by immunoSEQ multiplex PCR; TCRdb stores in-frame clones only, minus some. Of 550,000 to 800,000 clones listed, roughly 91% are singletons. This clonotype was sampled from a young man in good health. Some clones in this sample may be carry-over from other donors' samples. The sequencing input was memory CD8+ T cells from PBMCs. Subset noted: CD45RO+ cells pooled with CCR7-negative TemRA cells.

CDR3 nucleotide sequence: TGTGCCAGCAGTTTACTCGGGGCTAGCGGGACTAGCACAGATACGCAGTATTTT. This translates into CASSLLGASGTSTDTQYF. This rearrangement joins TRBV28 to TRBJ2-3, with 9 positions matching TRBD2. Germline CDR1 is MDHEN and CDR2 is SYDVKM. V dropped 2 bases and J dropped 0; count of bases not matched to a gene: 9. The CDR3 extends over 18 amino acids. Looking up the rest from reference TRBV28 and TRBJ2-3 gives the full variable domain: DVKVTQSSRYLVKRTGEKVFLECVQDMDHENMFWYRQDPGLGLRLIYFSYDVKMKEKGDIPEGYSVSREKKERFSLILESASTNQTSMYLCASSLLGASGTSTDTQYFGPGTRLTVL.